This T cell receptor beta chain was obtained from a study of blood T cell repertoires in COVID-19. CDR3 length equals 14 residues. CDR1 and CDR2 (germline): LGHDT, YNNKEL (reference sequence). V dropped 4 bases and J dropped 3 bases, with 11 bases sitting between them. TCRdb keeps only in-frame clones here, not all; method: immunoSEQ multiplex PCR. The repertoire holds about 210,000 clones, with around 90% as singletons. What was sequenced was peripheral blood. The chain uses TRBV3-1 (or the pseudogene TRBV3-2) and TRBJ2-3; perhaps TRBD2 as D (6 bases). The clonotype was recovered from a man aged 65 to 79 with acute or convalescent COVID-19. CDR3 DNA: TGTGCCAGCAGCCCCTCAGGGAGGACAGATACGCAGTATTTT. It is translated as CASSPSGRTDTQYF.